This T cell receptor (beta chain) was sequenced for a study of T cell changes during pregnancy in multiple sclerosis. V shed 5 bases, J shed 5 bases, and the junction held 7 bases outside the gene matches. Germline V lookup: CDR1 SGHRS, CDR2 YFSETQ. The CDR3 spans 14 residues. Generated by immunoSEQ multiplex PCR, the TCRdb table keeps only in-frame clones and is missing some. The data show about 50,000 clones, 80% to 95% seen once. The receptor comes from a female donor in good health, enrolled as a control in a pregnancy study. The gene calls are TRBV5-1 and TRBJ2-5; TRBD2 matches 9 bases. The sequencing used CD4+ T cells from peripheral blood mononuclear cells, collected after pregnancy. For the CDR3, the DNA is TGCGCCAGCAGACGTAGCGGGAGCCAGGAGACCCAGTACTTC. Translating it yields CASRRSGSQETQYF.